A single sample is the source of the 7 T cell receptor beta chains below, sequenced in a study of T-cell memory formation after mild COVID-19. MiXCR was run by TCRdb on the 5' RACE reads, yielding one entry per CDR3 protein. The data contain about 280,000 distinct CDR3 sequences, 8% to 10% of them singletons. The sample taken for sequencing was PBMCs or a T cell subset sorted from them (not recorded which). The receptors were sampled from a man aged 18 to 35 who had mild COVID-19 (a few samples of this study predate the infection). Cell type and time point are not known.

The V call is TRBV6-1, the J call TRBJ2-5; 8 nucleotides align to TRBD2. The J segment lost 2 bases and the V segment lost 6 bases, leaving 8 bases of the junction unmatched. Germline V gene data show CDR1 as MNHNS and CDR2 as SASEGT. This CDR3 region has 15 residues. CDR3 residues: CASRPKVAGQETQYF. The CDR3 nucleotides read TGTGCCAGCAGGCCAAAGGTAGCGGGGCAAGAGACCCAGTACTTC.

The table lists this clonotype with a few counts. The chain joins TRBV20-1 to TRBJ2-3; D remains unclear. The V end was cut by 6 bases, the J end by 0 bases, with 13 bases between. The CDR3 loop spans 14 amino acids. Germline CDR1 reads DFQATT; CDR2 reads SNEGSKA (reference sequence). DNA of the CDR3: TGCAGTGCCGGCGGCCAACCTAGCACAGATACGCAGTATTTT. It codes for CSAGGQPSTDTQYF.

The sample holds many counts of this clonotype. The gene calls are TRBV7-2 and TRBJ2-1; unclear D gene. The CDR3 covers 11 residues. The germline V gene has CDR1 SGHTA and CDR2 FQGNSA. V dropped 2 bases and J dropped 9 bases, with 5 bases sitting between them. CDR3 bases: TGTGCCAGCAGCTTACGGAGTGAGCAGTTCTTC. Amino acid sequence: CASSLRSEQFF. The full variable domain, completed using reference TRBV7-2 and TRBJ2-1, is GAGVSQSPSNKVTEKGKDVELRCDPISGHTALYWYRQSLGQGLEFLIYFQGNSAPDKSGLPSDRFSAERTGGSVSTLTIQRTQQEDSAVYLCASSLRSEQFFGPGTRLTVL.

This clonotype occurred a few times. The V call is TRBV20-1, the J call TRBJ2-3, with D perhaps TRBD1 or TRBD2 (6 bases each). The CDR3 totals 14 residues. Germline CDR1 DFQATT, CDR2 SNEGSKA (reference sequence). Trimming took off 3 bases at V and 2 bases at J, with 12 bases between the two ends. The CDR3 bases are TGCAGTGCTAGGCGAGGGGGGACCACAGATACGCAGTATTTT. Amino acids: CSARRGGTTDTQYF.

This clonotype was recorded a few times. The chain links TRBV6-6 to TRBJ1-2; 8 bases are a match to TRBD1. The CDR3 runs to 13 residues. The J segment lost 3 bases and the V segment lost 5 bases, leaving 2 bases of the junction unmatched. From germline, CDR1 is MNHNY and CDR2 SVGAGI (reference sequence). CDR3: CASSQQGDYGYTF. The CDR3 DNA is TGTGCCAGCAGTCAACAGGGGGACTATGGCTACACCTTC.

This clonotype has more than one count but fewer than ten. The chain's CDR3 is CASSDRTQSATGAAPGYTF. The CDR3, as DNA: TGTGCCAGCAGTGACCGCACCCAGAGCGCGACAGGGGCGGCCCCGGGCTACACCTTC. This chain links TRBV6-6 with TRBJ1-2; 8 bases are shared with TRBD1. The ends lost 5 bases at V and 8 bases at J; junction bases unmatched: 25. The CDR3 covers 19 residues. Germline CDR1 and CDR2: MNHNY and SVGAGI (reference sequence).

The genes are TRBV6-5 and TRBJ1-6; D gene ambiguous. V lost 2 bases to trimming and J lost 9 bases, with 14 bases between them. The CDR3 runs 15 residues. CDR1 and CDR2 (germline): MNHEY, SVGAGI. In nucleotides, the CDR3 is TGTGCCAGCAGTTACGGAGAAGGATCGGGTTCACCCCTCCACTTT. Translating it yields CASSYGEGSGSPLHF.